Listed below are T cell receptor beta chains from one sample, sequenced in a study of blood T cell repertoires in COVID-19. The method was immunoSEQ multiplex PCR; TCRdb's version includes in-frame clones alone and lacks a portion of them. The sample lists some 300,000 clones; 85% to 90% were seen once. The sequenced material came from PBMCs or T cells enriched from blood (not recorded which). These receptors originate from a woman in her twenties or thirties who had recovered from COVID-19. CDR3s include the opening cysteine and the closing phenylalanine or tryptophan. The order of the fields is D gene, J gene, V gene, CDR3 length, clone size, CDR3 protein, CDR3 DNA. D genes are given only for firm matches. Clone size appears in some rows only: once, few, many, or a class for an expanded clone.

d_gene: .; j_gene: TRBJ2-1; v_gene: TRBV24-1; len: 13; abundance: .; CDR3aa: CATSDHFYNEQFF; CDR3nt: TGTGCCACCAGTGATCACTTCTACAATGAGCAGTTCTTC
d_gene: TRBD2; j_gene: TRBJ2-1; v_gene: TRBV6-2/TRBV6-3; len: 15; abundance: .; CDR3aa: CASSNSGTLYNEQFF; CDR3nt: TGTGCCAGCAGCAATAGCGGGACTCTGTACAATGAGCAGTTCTTC
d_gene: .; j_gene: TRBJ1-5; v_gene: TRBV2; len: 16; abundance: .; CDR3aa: CASSEGVTAGNQPQHF; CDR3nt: TGTGCCAGCAGTGAGGGCGTAACAGCGGGCAATCAGCCCCAGCATTTT
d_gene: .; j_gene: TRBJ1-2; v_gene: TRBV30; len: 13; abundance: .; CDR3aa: CAWSVAEFYGYTF; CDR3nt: TGTGCCTGGAGTGTAGCCGAATTCTATGGCTACACCTTC
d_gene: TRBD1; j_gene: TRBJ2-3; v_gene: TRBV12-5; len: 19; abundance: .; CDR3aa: CASGLALFGQGRDTDTQYF; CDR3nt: TGTGCTAGTGGTTTGGCCCTATTTGGACAGGGGAGGGACACAGATACGCAGTATTTT
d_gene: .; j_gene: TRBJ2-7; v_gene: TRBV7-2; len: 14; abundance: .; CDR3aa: CASSLVADSYEQYF; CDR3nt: TGTGCCAGCAGCTTAGTGGCGGACTCCTACGAGCAGTACTTC
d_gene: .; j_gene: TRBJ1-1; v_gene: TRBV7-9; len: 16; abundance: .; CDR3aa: CASSSPGGGTNTEAFF; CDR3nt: TGTGCCAGCAGCTCGCCAGGTGGGGGGACGAACACTGAAGCTTTCTTT
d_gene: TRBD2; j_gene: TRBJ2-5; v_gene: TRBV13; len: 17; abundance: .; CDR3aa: CASSAGWVSGTEETQYF; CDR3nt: TGTGCCAGCAGCGCGGGTTGGGTTAGCGGGACCGAAGAGACCCAGTACTTC
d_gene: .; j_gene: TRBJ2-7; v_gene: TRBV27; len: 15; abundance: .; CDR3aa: CASSLFASEPYEQYF; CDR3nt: TGTGCCAGCAGTTTATTCGCTAGCGAGCCCTACGAGCAGTACTTC
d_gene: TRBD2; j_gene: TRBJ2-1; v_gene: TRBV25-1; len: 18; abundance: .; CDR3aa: CASSEWKIAGASYNEQFF; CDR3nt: TGTGCCAGCAGTGAATGGAAAATAGCGGGAGCCTCCTACAATGAGCAGTTCTTC
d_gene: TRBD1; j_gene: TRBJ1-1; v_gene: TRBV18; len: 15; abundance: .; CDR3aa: CASSPNRGVNTEAFF; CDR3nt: TGTGCCAGCTCACCAAACAGGGGTGTTAACACTGAAGCTTTCTTT
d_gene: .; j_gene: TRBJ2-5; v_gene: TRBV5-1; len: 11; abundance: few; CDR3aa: CASSLQETQYF; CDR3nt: TGCGCCAGCAGCCTCCAAGAGACCCAGTACTTC
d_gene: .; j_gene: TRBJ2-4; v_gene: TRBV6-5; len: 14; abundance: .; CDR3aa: CASSGSLTKNIQYF; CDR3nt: TGTGCCAGCAGCGGTTCCTTGACCAAAAACATTCAGTACTTC
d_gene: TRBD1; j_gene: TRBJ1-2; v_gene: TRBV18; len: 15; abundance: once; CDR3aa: CASSPSDRDNYGYTF; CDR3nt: TGTGCCAGCTCACCTTCGGACAGGGATAACTATGGCTACACCTTC
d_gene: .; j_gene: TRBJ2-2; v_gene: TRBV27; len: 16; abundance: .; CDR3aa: CASSFRQAANTGELFF; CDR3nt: TGTGCCAGCAGTTTCCGACAAGCGGCAAACACCGGGGAGCTGTTTTTT
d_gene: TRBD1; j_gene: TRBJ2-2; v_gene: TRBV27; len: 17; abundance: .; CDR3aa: CASTLFSGGGWNGELFF; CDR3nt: TGTGCCAGCACTCTCTTCTCAGGGGGCGGATGGAACGGGGAGCTGTTTTTT
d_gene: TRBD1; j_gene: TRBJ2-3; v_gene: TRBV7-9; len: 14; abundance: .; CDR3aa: CASTLGGQTDTQYF; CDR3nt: TGTGCCAGCACCCTTGGGGGACAGACAGATACGCAGTATTTT
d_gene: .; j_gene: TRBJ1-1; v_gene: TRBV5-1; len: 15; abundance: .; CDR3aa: CASSPSGGEGTEAFF; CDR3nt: TGCGCCAGCAGCCCAAGCGGGGGTGAGGGGACTGAAGCTTTCTTT
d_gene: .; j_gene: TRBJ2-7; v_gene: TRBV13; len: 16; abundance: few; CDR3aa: CASSSLGVLRNYEQYF; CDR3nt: TGTGCCAGCAGCTCCCTCGGAGTCCTTAGGAACTACGAGCAGTACTTC
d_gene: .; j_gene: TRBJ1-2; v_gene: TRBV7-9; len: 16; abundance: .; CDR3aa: CASSLEDSSGVYGYTF; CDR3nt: TGTGCCAGCAGCTTAGAAGACAGTAGTGGAGTCTATGGCTACACCTTC
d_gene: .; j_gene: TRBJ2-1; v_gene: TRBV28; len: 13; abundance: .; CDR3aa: CASRAFSYNEQFF; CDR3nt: TGTGCCAGCAGGGCTTTCTCCTACAATGAGCAGTTCTTC
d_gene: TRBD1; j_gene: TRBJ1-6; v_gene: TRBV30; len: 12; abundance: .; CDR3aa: CAWRAGQTPLHF; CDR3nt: TGTGCCTGGAGGGCGGGACAGACACCCCTCCACTTT
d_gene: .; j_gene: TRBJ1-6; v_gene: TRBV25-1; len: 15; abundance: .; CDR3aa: CASSRDGGGHSPLHF; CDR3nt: TGTGCCAGCAGTCGGGATGGGGGCGGACACTCACCCCTCCACTTT
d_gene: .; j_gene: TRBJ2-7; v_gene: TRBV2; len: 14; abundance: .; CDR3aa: CASRSPEQGYEQYF; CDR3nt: TGTGCCAGCAGATCCCCTGAACAGGGATACGAGCAGTACTTC
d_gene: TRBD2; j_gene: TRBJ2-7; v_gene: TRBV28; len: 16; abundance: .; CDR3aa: CASSPLGLAGVSRQYF; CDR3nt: TGTGCCAGCAGTCCATTGGGACTAGCGGGAGTATCCCGGCAGTACTTC
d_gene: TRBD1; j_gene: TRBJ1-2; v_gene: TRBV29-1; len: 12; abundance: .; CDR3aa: CSTGTGGYGYTF; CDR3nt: TGCAGCACTGGGACAGGGGGGTATGGCTACACCTTC
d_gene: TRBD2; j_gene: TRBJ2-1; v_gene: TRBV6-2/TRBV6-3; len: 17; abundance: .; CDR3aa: CASSFVTRTSGHNEQFF; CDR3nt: TGTGCCAGCAGTTTTGTTACTCGGACTAGCGGGCACAATGAGCAGTTCTTC
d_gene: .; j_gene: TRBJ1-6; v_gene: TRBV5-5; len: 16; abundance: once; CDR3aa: CASSLQGMNNNSPLHF; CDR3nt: TGTGCCAGCAGCTTGCAGGGGATGAATAATAATTCACCCCTCCACTTT
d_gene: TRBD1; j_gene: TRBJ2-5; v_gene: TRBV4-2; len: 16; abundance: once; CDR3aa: CASSQVLQGAGETQYF; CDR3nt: TGTGCCAGCAGCCAAGTCCTACAGGGGGCCGGGGAGACCCAGTACTTC
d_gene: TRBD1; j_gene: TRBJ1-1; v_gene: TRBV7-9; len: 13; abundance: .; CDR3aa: CASSQTGGTEAFF; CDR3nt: TGTGCCAGCAGCCAGACAGGGGGCACTGAAGCTTTCTTT
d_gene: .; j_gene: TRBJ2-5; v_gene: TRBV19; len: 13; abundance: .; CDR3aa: CASSIDSEETQYF; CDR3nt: TGTGCCAGTAGCATAGACAGCGAAGAGACCCAGTACTTC
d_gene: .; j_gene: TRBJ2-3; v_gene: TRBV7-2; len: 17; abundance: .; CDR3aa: CASSLIGGVGSTDTQYF; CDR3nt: TGTGCCAGCAGCTTAATTGGCGGGGTGGGCAGCACAGATACGCAGTATTTT
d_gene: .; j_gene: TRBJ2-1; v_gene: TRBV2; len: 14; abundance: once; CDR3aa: CATDRRAGYNEQFF; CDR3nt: TGTGCCACAGACCGGAGGGCCGGGTACAATGAGCAGTTCTTC
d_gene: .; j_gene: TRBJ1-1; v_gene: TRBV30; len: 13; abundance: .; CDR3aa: CAWSVIYGQRAFF; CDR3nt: TGTGCCTGGAGTGTTATATACGGACAAAGAGCTTTCTTT
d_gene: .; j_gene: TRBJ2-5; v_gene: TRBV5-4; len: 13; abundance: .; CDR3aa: CASKSLAQETQYF; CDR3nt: TGTGCCAGCAAGAGTCTAGCACAAGAGACCCAGTACTTC
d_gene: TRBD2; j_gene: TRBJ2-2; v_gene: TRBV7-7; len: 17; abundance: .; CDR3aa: CASSRRLAGVHAGELFF; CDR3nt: TGTGCTAGCAGTCGTCGACTAGCGGGAGTCCACGCCGGGGAGCTGTTTTTT
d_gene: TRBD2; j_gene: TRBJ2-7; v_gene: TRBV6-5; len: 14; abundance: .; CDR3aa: CASTYTSGVYEQYF; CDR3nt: TGTGCCAGCACTTACACTAGCGGAGTCTACGAGCAGTACTTC
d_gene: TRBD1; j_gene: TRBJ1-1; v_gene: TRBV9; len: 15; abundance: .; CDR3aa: CASSADRGGRTEAFF; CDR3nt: TGTGCCAGCAGCGCAGACAGGGGTGGGCGCACTGAAGCTTTCTTT
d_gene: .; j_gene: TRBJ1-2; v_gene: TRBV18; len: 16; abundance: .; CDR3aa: CASSPLGSRGAYGYTF; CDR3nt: TGTGCCAGCTCACCTTTAGGCAGCAGAGGTGCCTATGGCTACACCTTC
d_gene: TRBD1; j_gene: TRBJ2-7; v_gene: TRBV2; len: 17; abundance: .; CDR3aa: CASSPSQGVTFSYEQYF; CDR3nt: TGTGCCAGCAGCCCTTCCCAGGGGGTTACTTTCTCCTACGAGCAGTACTTC
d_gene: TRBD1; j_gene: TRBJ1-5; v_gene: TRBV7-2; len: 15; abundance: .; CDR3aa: CASRQGETGNQPQHF; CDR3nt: TGTGCCAGCCGACAAGGAGAGACAGGGAATCAGCCCCAGCATTTT
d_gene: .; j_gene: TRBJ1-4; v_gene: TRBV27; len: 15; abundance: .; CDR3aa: CASTPRWGTVEKLFF; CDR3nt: TGTGCCAGCACCCCACGGTGGGGCACGGTTGAAAAACTGTTTTTT
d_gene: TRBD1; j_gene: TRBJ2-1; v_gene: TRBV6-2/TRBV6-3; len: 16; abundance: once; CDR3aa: CASIPDRAPSYNEQFF; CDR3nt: TGTGCCAGCATCCCGGACAGGGCACCTTCCTACAATGAGCAGTTCTTC
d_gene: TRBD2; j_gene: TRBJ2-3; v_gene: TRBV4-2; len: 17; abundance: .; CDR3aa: CASSQDRTSGSRDTQYF; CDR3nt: TGTGCCAGCAGCCAAGACCGGACTAGCGGGAGTCGGGATACGCAGTATTTT
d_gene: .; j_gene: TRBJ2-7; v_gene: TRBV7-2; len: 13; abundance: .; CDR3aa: CASSTGPSYEQYF; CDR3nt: TGTGCCAGCTCGACAGGTCCATCCTACGAGCAGTACTTC
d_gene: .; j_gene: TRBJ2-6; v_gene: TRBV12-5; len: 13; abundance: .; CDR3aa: CASGRSGANVLTF; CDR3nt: TGTGCTAGTGGCCGGTCTGGGGCCAACGTCCTGACTTTC
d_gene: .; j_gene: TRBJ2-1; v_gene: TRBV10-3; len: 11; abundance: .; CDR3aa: CAISTGNEQFF; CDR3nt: TGTGCCATCAGTACGGGCAATGAGCAGTTCTTC
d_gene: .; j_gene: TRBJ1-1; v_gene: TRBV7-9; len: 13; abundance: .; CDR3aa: CASSQMTDPEAFF; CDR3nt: TGTGCCAGCAGCCAAATGACAGACCCTGAAGCTTTCTTT
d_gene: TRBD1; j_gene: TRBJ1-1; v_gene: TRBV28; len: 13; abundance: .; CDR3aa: CASRTGIRTEAFF; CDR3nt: TGTGCCAGCAGGACAGGGATCCGCACTGAAGCTTTCTTT
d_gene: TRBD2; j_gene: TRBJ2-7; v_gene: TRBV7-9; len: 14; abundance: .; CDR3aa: CASSSSGISYEQYF; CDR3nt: TGTGCCAGCAGCTCGAGCGGGATTTCCTACGAGCAGTACTTC
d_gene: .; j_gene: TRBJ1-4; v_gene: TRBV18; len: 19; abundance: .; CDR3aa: CASSPLGRQALAGGEKLFF; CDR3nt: TGTGCCAGCTCACCACTGGGGCGACAGGCCCTGGCTGGGGGTGAAAAACTGTTTTTT
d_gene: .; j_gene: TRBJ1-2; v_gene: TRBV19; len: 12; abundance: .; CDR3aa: CASSDQGGGYTF; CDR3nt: TGTGCCAGTAGTGACCAGGGAGGTGGCTACACCTTC
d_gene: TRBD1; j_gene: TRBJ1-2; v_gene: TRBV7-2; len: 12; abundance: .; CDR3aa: CASITNRDRLNF; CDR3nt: TGTGCCAGCATCACAAACCGGGACAGGTTAAACTTC
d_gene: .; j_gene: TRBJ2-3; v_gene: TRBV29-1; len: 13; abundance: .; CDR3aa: CSVDVRGMDTQYF; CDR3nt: TGCAGCGTTGATGTACGCGGAATGGATACGCAGTATTTT
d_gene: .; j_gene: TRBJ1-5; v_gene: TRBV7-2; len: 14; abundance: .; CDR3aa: CASSLTQGGQPQHF; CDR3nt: TGTGCCAGCAGCTTAACCCAGGGCGGTCAGCCCCAGCATTTT